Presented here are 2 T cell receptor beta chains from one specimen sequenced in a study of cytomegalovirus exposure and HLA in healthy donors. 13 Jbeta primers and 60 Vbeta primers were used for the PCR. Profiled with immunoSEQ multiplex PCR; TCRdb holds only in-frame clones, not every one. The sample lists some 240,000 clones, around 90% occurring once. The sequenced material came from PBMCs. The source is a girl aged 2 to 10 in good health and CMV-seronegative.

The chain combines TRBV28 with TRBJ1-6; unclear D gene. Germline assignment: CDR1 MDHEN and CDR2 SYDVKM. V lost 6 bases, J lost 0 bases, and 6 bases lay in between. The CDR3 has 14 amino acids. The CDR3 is CASRKSSYNSPLHF. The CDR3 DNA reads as TGTGCCAGCAGGAAGAGCTCCTATAATTCACCCCTCCACTTT. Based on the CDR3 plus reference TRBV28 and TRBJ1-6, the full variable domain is DVKVTQSSRYLVKRTGEKVFLECVQDMDHENMFWYRQDPGLGLRLIYFSYDVKMKEKGDIPEGYSVSREKKERFSLILESASTNQTSMYLCASRKSSYNSPLHFGNGTRLTVT.

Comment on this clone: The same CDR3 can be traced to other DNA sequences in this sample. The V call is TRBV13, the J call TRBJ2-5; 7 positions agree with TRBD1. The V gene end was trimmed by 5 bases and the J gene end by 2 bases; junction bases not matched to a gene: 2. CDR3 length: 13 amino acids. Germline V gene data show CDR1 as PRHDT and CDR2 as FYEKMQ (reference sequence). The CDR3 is CASSPGQQETQYF. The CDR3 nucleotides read TGTGCCAGCAGCCCGGGACAGCAAGAGACCCAGTACTTC.